The 5 T cell receptor beta chains below were found in one sample sequenced in a study of cytomegalovirus exposure and HLA in healthy donors. PCR employed 60 Vbeta and 13 Jbeta primers. The repertoire was sequenced with immunoSEQ multiplex PCR; TCRdb's copy has only in-frame clones and lacks some. This sample has around 58,000 clones, with under 80% found just once. The sample consisted of PBMCs. The receptors derive from a male donor in good health and CMV-seropositive.

This sequence joins TRBV20-1 and TRBJ2-1; 10 positions agree with TRBD2. Germline V lookup: CDR1 DFQATT, CDR2 SNEGSKA (reference sequence). CDR3 size: 11 residues. V lost 6 bases to trimming and J lost 12 bases; unmatched junction nucleotides: 5. The CDR3: CSAFSGGPQFF. The DNA of the CDR3 is TGCAGTGCCTTTAGCGGGGGGCCGCAGTTCTTC.

The chain couples TRBV28 to TRBJ2-5, with D unclear. V was cut by 6 bases and J by 9 bases, with 14 bases left in between. CDR1 MDHEN and CDR2 SYDVKM come from the germline V gene. This CDR3 contains 12 residues. CDR3 nucleotide sequence: TGTGCCAGCAGCAACCCGCGGTTGGCCCAGTACTTC. It yields the protein CASSNPRLAQYF. Complete variable domain (other parts from reference TRBV28 and TRBJ2-5): DVKVTQSSRYLVKRTGEKVFLECVQDMDHENMFWYRQDPGLGLRLIYFSYDVKMKEKGDIPEGYSVSREKKERFSLILESASTNQTSMYLCASSNPRLAQYFGPGTRLLVL.

The chain couples TRBV7-8 to TRBJ2-7; D is undetermined. The CDR3 runs to 11 residues. Per the germline V gene, CDR1 is SGHVS and CDR2 is FQNEAQ. Trimming pared 3 bases from V and 4 bases from J, leaving 4 bases between. CDR3: CASSFSYEQYF. The CDR3 coding sequence is TGTGCCAGCAGCTTTAGTTACGAGCAGTACTTC.

The gene calls are TRBV27 and TRBJ1-2; D not resolved. The CDR3 runs 14 residues. With 1 base removed from V and 6 bases from J, the gap between germline ends came to 12 bases. Germline CDR1 reads MNHEY; CDR2 reads SMNVEV (reference sequence). The CDR3: CASSLLSGEDGYTF. CDR3 nucleotides: TGTGCCAGCAGTTTATTATCCGGGGAGGATGGCTACACCTTC.

The CDR3 sequence is CASQEERINQETQYF. DNA of the CDR3: TGTGCCAGCCAAGAGGAACGCATAAACCAAGAGACCCAGTACTTC. The rearrangement joins TRBV7-8 to TRBJ2-5; D not resolved. The ends were cut back, 8 bases at V and 0 bases at J, with 16 bases in the middle. The CDR3 has 15 amino acids. Per the germline V gene, CDR1 is SGHVS and CDR2 is FQNEAQ. The complete variable domain, with remaining parts taken from reference TRBV7-8 and TRBJ2-5, reads GAGVSQSPRYKVAKRGQDVALRCDPISGHVSLFWYQQALGQGPEFLTYFQNEAQLDKSGLPSDRFFAERPEGSVSTLKIQRTQQEDSAVYLCASQEERINQETQYFGPGTRLLVL.